A selection of T cell receptor beta chains follows, all from one sample in a study of radiotherapy plus CTLA-4 blockade in lung cancer. Clones were sequenced by immunoSEQ multiplex PCR, and TCRdb holds only the in-frame ones, with some missing. Of fewer than 95,000 clones listed, about 83% were seen once; the top ten hold 0.84%. The source material was peripheral blood, sampled from a patient treated with radiotherapy plus ipilimumab. The receptors were gathered from a human donor with non-small cell lung cancer who had stable disease on radiotherapy plus ipilimumab. Each CDR3 is given with its conserved first and last residue. Each record gives: D gene, J gene, V gene, clone size, CDR3 protein, CDR3 DNA. The D gene is left open where the match is weak. Clone size is not always given. Where it is, it says once, few, many or a class for expanded clones.

d_gene: -; j_gene: TRBJ2-2; v_gene: TRBV7-8; abundance: -; CDR3aa: CASSLGQGGNTGELFF; CDR3nt: TGTGCCAGCAGCTTAGGGCAGGGGGGTAACACCGGGGAGCTGTTTTTT
d_gene: -; j_gene: TRBJ2-7; v_gene: TRBV7-2; abundance: -; CDR3aa: CASSPGLTLYEQYF; CDR3nt: TGTGCCAGCAGCCCGGGCCTTACCCTTTACGAGCAGTACTTC
d_gene: TRBD2; j_gene: TRBJ2-1; v_gene: TRBV7-3; abundance: -; CDR3aa: CASSLRGLALSYNEQFF; CDR3nt: TGTGCCAGCAGCTTACGGGGACTAGCGCTCTCCTACAATGAGCAGTTCTTC
d_gene: TRBD1; j_gene: TRBJ1-2; v_gene: TRBV30; abundance: -; CDR3aa: CAWTGTGYGYTF; CDR3nt: TGTGCCTGGACGGGGACAGGCTATGGCTACACCTTC
d_gene: -; j_gene: TRBJ1-1; v_gene: TRBV10-1; abundance: -; CDR3aa: CASSESSGTEAFF; CDR3nt: TGCGCCAGCAGTGAGTCCAGCGGCACTGAAGCTTTCTTT
d_gene: -; j_gene: TRBJ2-2; v_gene: TRBV18; abundance: -; CDR3aa: CASSPRAGETGELFF; CDR3nt: TGTGCCAGCTCACCACGGGCAGGGGAAACCGGGGAGCTGTTTTTT
d_gene: TRBD2; j_gene: TRBJ2-1; v_gene: TRBV5-1; abundance: -; CDR3aa: CASSSRVAGGFLGEQFF; CDR3nt: TGCGCCAGCAGCTCACGAGTAGCGGGGGGGTTTCTAGGTGAGCAGTTCTTC
d_gene: -; j_gene: TRBJ1-2; v_gene: TRBV6-5; abundance: -; CDR3aa: CASTDGNYGYTF; CDR3nt: TGTGCCAGCACCGACGGTAACTATGGCTACACCTTC
d_gene: TRBD2; j_gene: TRBJ2-5; v_gene: TRBV6-1; abundance: few; CDR3aa: CASSEAASPNSGSGRETQYF; CDR3nt: TGTGCCAGCAGTGAAGCAGCCTCCCCCAATAGCGGGAGCGGGCGAGAGACCCAGTACTTC
d_gene: -; j_gene: TRBJ2-1; v_gene: TRBV28; abundance: -; CDR3aa: CASSLSGGGSYNEQFF; CDR3nt: TGTGCCAGCAGTTTATCGGGGGGCGGCTCCTACAATGAGCAGTTCTTC
d_gene: -; j_gene: TRBJ2-1; v_gene: TRBV11-1; abundance: -; CDR3aa: CASSFQGGEQFF; CDR3nt: TGTGCCAGCAGCTTCCAGGGGGGTGAGCAGTTCTTC
d_gene: TRBD1; j_gene: TRBJ2-3; v_gene: TRBV18; abundance: -; CDR3aa: CASSLQGDSTDTQYF; CDR3nt: TGTGCCAGCTCACTTCAGGGGGATAGCACAGATACGCAGTATTTT
d_gene: -; j_gene: TRBJ2-7; v_gene: TRBV28; abundance: -; CDR3aa: CASSRGSYYEQYF; CDR3nt: TGTGCCAGCAGTCGTGGCTCCTACTACGAGCAGTACTTC
d_gene: TRBD1; j_gene: TRBJ1-1; v_gene: TRBV7-3; abundance: -; CDR3aa: CASSLIRRTGENTEAFF; CDR3nt: TGTGCCAGCAGCTTAATACGCCGGACAGGAGAAAACACTGAAGCTTTCTTT
d_gene: -; j_gene: TRBJ1-3; v_gene: TRBV5-6; abundance: -; CDR3aa: CASSLISETSGNTIYF; CDR3nt: TGTGCCAGCAGCTTAATATCAGAAACCTCTGGAAACACCATATATTTT
d_gene: TRBD1; j_gene: TRBJ1-1; v_gene: TRBV29-1; abundance: -; CDR3aa: CSVRMGQALLGGTEAFF; CDR3nt: TGCAGCGTTCGCATGGGACAGGCCCTCTTGGGAGGCACTGAAGCTTTCTTT
d_gene: -; j_gene: TRBJ1-2; v_gene: TRBV28; abundance: -; CDR3aa: CASSPTGYGYTF; CDR3nt: TGTGCCAGCAGTCCGACCGGCTATGGCTACACCTTC
d_gene: -; j_gene: TRBJ2-1; v_gene: TRBV10-3; abundance: few; CDR3aa: CATTSGSAFGSEQFF; CDR3nt: TGTGCCACCACCAGCGGGTCTGCATTCGGATCTGAGCAGTTCTTC
d_gene: TRBD1; j_gene: TRBJ2-7; v_gene: TRBV5-8; abundance: -; CDR3aa: CAPGQLGSYEQYF; CDR3nt: TGTGCCCCGGGACAGTTGGGCTCCTACGAGCAGTACTTC
d_gene: -; j_gene: TRBJ1-4; v_gene: TRBV19; abundance: -; CDR3aa: CASSIYLRSEKLFF; CDR3nt: TGTGCCAGTAGTATATACCTAAGGTCTGAAAAACTGTTTTTT
d_gene: -; j_gene: TRBJ1-3; v_gene: TRBV2; abundance: -; CDR3aa: CASTQTESGNTIYF; CDR3nt: TGTGCCAGCACCCAGACAGAATCTGGAAACACCATATATTTT
d_gene: TRBD1; j_gene: TRBJ2-4; v_gene: TRBV11-2; abundance: once; CDR3aa: CASSFDRDIAKNIQYF; CDR3nt: TGTGCCAGCAGCTTTGACAGGGACATAGCCAAAAACATTCAGTACTTC
d_gene: -; j_gene: TRBJ2-3; v_gene: TRBV7-9; abundance: -; CDR3aa: CASSSTIQRSTDTQYF; CDR3nt: TGTGCCAGCAGCTCAACGATCCAGCGGAGCACAGATACGCAGTATTTT
d_gene: -; j_gene: TRBJ2-1; v_gene: TRBV30; abundance: -; CDR3aa: CAWGPQRNEQFF; CDR3nt: TGTGCCTGGGGACCTCAGAGGAATGAGCAGTTCTTC
d_gene: -; j_gene: TRBJ2-3; v_gene: TRBV19; abundance: -; CDR3aa: CASSIDSGYSTDTQYF; CDR3nt: TGTGCCAGTAGTATAGATAGCGGATACAGCACAGATACGCAGTATTTT
d_gene: -; j_gene: TRBJ1-2; v_gene: TRBV27; abundance: -; CDR3aa: CASSLEQGVNYGYTF; CDR3nt: TGTGCCAGCAGTTTAGAGCAGGGCGTTAACTATGGCTACACCTTC
d_gene: -; j_gene: TRBJ2-3; v_gene: TRBV18; abundance: -; CDR3aa: CASSSPDTQYF; CDR3nt: TGTGCCAGCTCATCCCCAGATACGCAGTATTTT
d_gene: -; j_gene: TRBJ2-2; v_gene: TRBV28; abundance: -; CDR3aa: CASSPAGGAIGELFF; CDR3nt: TGTGCCAGCAGCCCGGCCGGGGGTGCTATCGGGGAGCTGTTTTTT
d_gene: TRBD2; j_gene: TRBJ2-1; v_gene: TRBV11-1; abundance: -; CDR3aa: CASSSDKSGRANEQFF; CDR3nt: TGTGCCAGCAGCTCAGATAAGAGCGGGAGGGCCAATGAGCAGTTCTTC
d_gene: TRBD2; j_gene: TRBJ2-1; v_gene: TRBV19; abundance: -; CDR3aa: CASSIGRGATNEQFF; CDR3nt: TGTGCCAGTAGTATAGGGCGGGGGGCTACAAATGAGCAGTTCTTC
d_gene: TRBD1; j_gene: TRBJ2-7; v_gene: TRBV19; abundance: -; CDR3aa: CASKPGQDQYAYEQYF; CDR3nt: TGTGCCAGTAAGCCGGGACAGGATCAATACGCCTACGAGCAGTACTTC
d_gene: -; j_gene: TRBJ1-1; v_gene: TRBV4-2; abundance: -; CDR3aa: CASSQDVLGTEAFF; CDR3nt: TGTGCCAGCAGCCAAGATGTACTGGGCACTGAAGCTTTCTTT
d_gene: -; j_gene: TRBJ1-1; v_gene: TRBV7-2; abundance: -; CDR3aa: CASSLAVGRTEAFF; CDR3nt: TGTGCCAGCAGCTTAGCGGTGGGCCGTACTGAAGCTTTCTTT
d_gene: TRBD2; j_gene: TRBJ2-7; v_gene: TRBV5-1; abundance: -; CDR3aa: CASSPLAGSAYEQYF; CDR3nt: TGCGCCAGCAGCCCACTAGCGGGATCTGCCTACGAGCAGTACTTC